These T cell receptor beta chains were read from a single sample in a study of T cell repertoires in cytomegalovirus infection. TCRdb reanalysed the reads using MiXCR and keeps one entry per CDR3 protein. Of about 310,000 distinct CDR3 sequences in the sample, 9.6% were seen once. Sample: PBMCs. Every receptor here comes from a human donor in good health (CMV status not recorded). Some clones in this sample may be carry-over from other donors' samples. The CDR3 runs from the conserved cysteine through the conserved F or W. D genes are given only for firm matches. Not all rows give a size; the values are once, few, many and, for expanded clones, a class.

>many|TRBV6-2/TRBV6-3|.|14|TRBJ2-2
CASSWTVNTGELFF
TGTGCCAGCAGCTGGACAGTGAACACCGGGGAGCTGTTTTTT
>many|TRBV6-2/TRBV6-3|TRBD2|15|TRBJ2-1
CASSQLAGGRNEQFF
TGTGCCAGCAGTCAACTAGCGGGGGGCCGCAATGAGCAGTTCTTC
>many|TRBV7-2|.|12|TRBJ2-5
CASSRIQETQYF
TGTGCCAGCAGCCGTATCCAAGAGACCCAGTACTTC
>few|TRBV29-1|TRBD1|12|TRBJ2-3
CSGTGTADTQYF
TGCAGCGGGACAGGGACAGCAGATACGCAGTATTTT
>many|TRBV6-5|.|15|TRBJ1-3
CASSYWGRAGNTIYF
TGTGCCAGCAGTTACTGGGGCAGGGCTGGAAACACCATATATTTT
>few|TRBV19|.|17|TRBJ2-6
CASSITAANSGANVLTF
TGTGCCAGTAGTATCACTGCGGCAAACTCTGGGGCCAACGTCCTGACTTTC
>many|TRBV2|.|10|TRBJ2-1
CASKGNEQFF
TGTGCCTCCAAGGGGAATGAGCAGTTCTTC
>many|TRBV20-1|TRBD1|13|TRBJ1-6
CSADRDRDSPLHF
TGCAGTGCTGACCGGGACAGAGATTCACCCCTCCACTTT
>few|TRBV20-1|TRBD1|15|TRBJ1-4
CSAPRTGPTNEKLFF
TGCAGTGCCCCCCGGACAGGACCAACTAATGAAAAACTGTTTTTT
>many|TRBV7-2|TRBD2|14|TRBJ2-1
CATLRGGGRNEQFF
TGTGCCACCCTACGGGGGGGGGGTCGAAATGAGCAGTTCTTC
>many|TRBV25-1|.|16|TRBJ1-2
CASSEYPITGSYGYTF
TGTGCCAGCAGTGAATATCCGATCACAGGGAGTTATGGCTACACCTTC
>many|TRBV7-6|TRBD2|14|TRBJ2-5
CASSERGGQETQYF
TGTGCCAGCAGCGAGCGGGGGGGGCAAGAGACCCAGTACTTC
>.|TRBV20-1|.|12|TRBJ2-1
CSARDRVDEQFF
TGCAGTGCTAGAGACAGGGTGGATGAGCAGTTCTTC
>.|TRBV27|.|14|TRBJ1-1
CASSSHRVVTEAFF
TGTGCCAGCAGTTCCCACAGGGTAGTCACTGAAGCTTTCTTT
>many|TRBV2|.|16|TRBJ1-5
CASSELTGPSYQPQHF
TGTGCCAGCAGTGAGCTGACAGGTCCATCGTATCAGCCCCAGCATTTT
>many|TRBV18|.|17|TRBJ1-3
CASSPSTGHLIGNTIYF
TGTGCCAGCTCACCCTCCACGGGACACCTCATTGGAAACACCATATATTTT
>once|TRBV6-5|TRBD1|14|TRBJ1-2
CASSYGTGLNGYTF
TGTGCCAGCAGTTACGGGACAGGTTTAAACGGCTACACCTTC
>many|TRBV7-6|.|16|TRBJ2-6
CASSLEGATGANVLTF
TGTGCCAGCAGCTTGGAGGGGGCGACTGGGGCCAACGTCCTGACTTTC
>.|TRBV20-1|.|14|TRBJ2-1
CSALNPRSYNEQFF
TGCAGTGCCCTTAACCCAAGGTCCTACAATGAGCAGTTCTTC
>many|TRBV12-3/TRBV12-4|.|11|TRBJ1-5
CASSTGRAKHF
TGTGCCAGCAGTACCGGGAGGGCCAAGCATTTT
>many|TRBV6-2/TRBV6-3|TRBD1|15|TRBJ1-2
CASSFRTGVNYGYTF
TGTGCCAGCAGTTTCCGGACAGGAGTCAACTATGGCTACACCTTC
>few|TRBV10-3|.|14|TRBJ1-1
CAISTSTANTEAFF
TGTGCCATCAGTACCTCGACAGCGAACACTGAAGCTTTCTTT
>many|TRBV18|.|13|TRBJ2-7
CASSPDGVYEQYF
TGTGCCAGCTCACCTGACGGCGTCTACGAGCAGTACTTC
>many|TRBV7-9|.|16|TRBJ1-4
CASSPNDATTNEKLFF
TGTGCCAGCAGCCCTAACGACGCAACAACTAATGAAAAACTGTTTTTT
>many|TRBV15|.|15|TRBJ2-4
CATSRAGDLGNIQYF
TGTGCCACCAGCCGAGCAGGGGACCTGGGAAACATTCAGTACTTC
>few|TRBV5-1|.|13|TRBJ1-1
CASSPERGTEAFF
TGCGCCAGCAGCCCCGAGCGCGGCACTGAAGCTTTCTTT
>many|TRBV10-3|.|17|TRBJ1-4
CAISESEQEATNEKLFF
TGTGCCATCAGTGAGTCCGAACAGGAGGCAACTAATGAAAAACTGTTTTTT
>many|TRBV2|TRBD2|14|TRBJ2-2
CATSSGGNTGELFF
TGTGCCACCTCTAGCGGGGGAAACACCGGGGAGCTGTTTTTT
>.|TRBV14|.|15|TRBJ2-3
CASSLWGESTDTQYF
TGTGCCAGCAGCCTCTGGGGCGAGAGCACAGATACGCAGTATTTT
>many|TRBV12-3/TRBV12-4|TRBD1|14|TRBJ1-4
CASAGDRDGEKLFF
TGTGCCAGTGCCGGTGACAGGGACGGTGAAAAACTGTTTTTT
>.|TRBV6-4|.|13|TRBJ2-1
CASSDPPGNERFF
TGTGCCAGCAGTGACCCCCCCGGCAATGAGCGGTTCTTC
>.|TRBV12-3/TRBV12-4|.|14|TRBJ2-7
CASSLASREREQYF
TGTGCCAGCAGTTTGGCTAGCAGGGAGCGCGAGCAGTACTTC
>many|TRBV5-1|TRBD2|15|TRBJ2-5
CASSLQAGGQETQYF
TGCGCCAGCAGCTTGCAAGCGGGGGGCCAAGAGACCCAGTACTTC
>few|TRBV20-1|TRBD1|13|TRBJ2-7
CSASQDRGYEQYF
TGCAGTGCTAGTCAGGACAGGGGCTACGAGCAGTACTTC
>many|TRBV7-9|TRBD1|14|TRBJ2-7
CASSSRTGAYEQYF
TGTGCCAGCAGCTCACGGACAGGGGCGTACGAGCAGTACTTC
>many|TRBV7-2|.|14|TRBJ2-6
CASSPVLGANVLTF
TGTGCCAGCAGCCCGGTGCTAGGGGCCAACGTCCTGACTTTC
>few|TRBV4-1|.|15|TRBJ1-5
CASSQHAGDGQPQHF
TGCGCCAGCAGCCAACACGCAGGGGATGGTCAGCCCCAGCATTTT
>many|TRBV29-1|TRBD1|11|TRBJ1-1
CSSGTGGEAFF
TGCAGCTCAGGGACAGGAGGGGAGGCTTTCTTT
>many|TRBV25-1|TRBD1|13|TRBJ2-7
CASSPTGGWVQYF
TGTGCCAGCAGCCCGACAGGGGGCTGGGTGCAGTACTTC
>many|TRBV5-1|TRBD2|16|TRBJ2-1
CASSLVGGGTRNEQFF
TGCGCCAGCAGCTTGGTAGGCGGGGGTACGAGAAATGAGCAGTTCTTC
>.|TRBV6-1|.|16|TRBJ1-1
CASSPQGRGVNTEAFF
TGTGCCAGCAGTCCTCAGGGGCGGGGGGTGAACACTGAAGCTTTCTTT
>.|TRBV20-1|TRBD2|20|TRBJ2-5
CSANLPTSGLGGALQETQYF
TGCAGTGCCAATCTCCCCACTAGCGGCCTGGGTGGGGCACTCCAAGAGACCCAGTACTTC
>.|TRBV12-5|TRBD1|17|TRBJ2-6
CASGSPGTGSGANVLTF
TGTGCTAGTGGTTCCCCCGGGACAGGGTCCGGGGCCAACGTCCTGACTTTC
>many|TRBV29-1|.|15|TRBJ2-6
CSVEDGRTGANVLTF
TGCAGCGTTGAAGATGGAAGAACTGGGGCCAACGTCCTGACTTTC
>.|TRBV10-2|TRBD1|16|TRBJ2-1
CASSVRTGGRYNEQFF
TGCGCCAGCAGTGTACGGACAGGGGGTCGCTACAATGAGCAGTTCTTC
>.|TRBV14|TRBD2|16|TRBJ2-1
CASSQLPFLAGGRPFF
TGTGCCAGCAGCCAACTTCCGTTTCTAGCGGGGGGTCGGCCGTTCTTC
>many|TRBV7-2|TRBD1|17|TRBJ1-5
CASSSRQGIGDNQPQHF
TGTGCCAGCAGCTCCCGACAGGGCATCGGGGACAATCAGCCCCAGCATTTT
>.|TRBV6-5|TRBD1|14|TRBJ1-6
CASRTGVGYSPLHF
TGTGCCAGCAGGACAGGGGTTGGGTATTCACCCCTCCACTTT
>.|TRBV29-1|.|14|TRBJ1-2
CSVAPRAATYGYTF
TGCAGCGTGGCCCCTCGGGCAGCCACCTATGGCTACACCTTC
>many|TRBV7-2|TRBD1|14|TRBJ2-2
CASRPTGRTGELFF
TGTGCCAGCCGCCCGACAGGGCGGACCGGGGAGCTGTTTTTT
>few|TRBV12-3/TRBV12-4|TRBD1|16|TRBJ1-4
CASSSGQTPTNEKLFF
TGTGCCAGCAGTTCGGGACAGACCCCAACTAATGAAAAACTGTTTTTT